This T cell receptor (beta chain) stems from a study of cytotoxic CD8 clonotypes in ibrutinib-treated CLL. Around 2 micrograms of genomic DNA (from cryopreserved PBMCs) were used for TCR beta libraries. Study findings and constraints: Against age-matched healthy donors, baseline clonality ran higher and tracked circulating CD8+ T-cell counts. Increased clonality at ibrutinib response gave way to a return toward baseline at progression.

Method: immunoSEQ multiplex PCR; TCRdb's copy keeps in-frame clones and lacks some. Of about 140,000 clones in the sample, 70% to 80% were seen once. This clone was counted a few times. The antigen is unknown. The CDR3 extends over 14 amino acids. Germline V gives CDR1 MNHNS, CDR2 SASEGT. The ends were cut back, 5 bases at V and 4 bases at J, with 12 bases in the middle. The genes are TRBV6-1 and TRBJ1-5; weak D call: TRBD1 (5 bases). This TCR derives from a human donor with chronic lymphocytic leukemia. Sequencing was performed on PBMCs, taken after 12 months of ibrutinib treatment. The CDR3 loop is CASSLGPVNQPQHF. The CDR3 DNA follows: TGTGCCAGCAGTCTGGGACCTGTTAATCAGCCCCAGCATTTT.